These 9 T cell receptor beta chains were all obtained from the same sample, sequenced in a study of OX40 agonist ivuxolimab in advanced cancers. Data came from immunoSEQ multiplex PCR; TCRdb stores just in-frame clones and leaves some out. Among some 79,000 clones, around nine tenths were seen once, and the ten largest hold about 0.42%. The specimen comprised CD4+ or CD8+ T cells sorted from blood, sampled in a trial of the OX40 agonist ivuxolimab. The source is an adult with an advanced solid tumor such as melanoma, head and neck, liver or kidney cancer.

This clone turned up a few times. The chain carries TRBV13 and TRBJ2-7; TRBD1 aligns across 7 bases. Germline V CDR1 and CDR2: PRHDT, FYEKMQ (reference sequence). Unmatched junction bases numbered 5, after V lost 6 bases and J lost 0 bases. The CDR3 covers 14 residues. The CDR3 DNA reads TGTGCCAGCAGAAAATCAGGGGGCTCCTACGAGCAGTACTTC. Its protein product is CASRKSGGSYEQYF.

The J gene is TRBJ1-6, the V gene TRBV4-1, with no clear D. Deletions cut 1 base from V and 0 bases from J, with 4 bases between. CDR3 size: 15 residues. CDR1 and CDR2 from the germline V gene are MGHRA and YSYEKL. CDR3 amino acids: CASSQGGSYNSPLHF. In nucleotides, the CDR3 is TGCGCCAGCAGCCAAGGTGGCTCCTATAATTCACCCCTCCACTTT.

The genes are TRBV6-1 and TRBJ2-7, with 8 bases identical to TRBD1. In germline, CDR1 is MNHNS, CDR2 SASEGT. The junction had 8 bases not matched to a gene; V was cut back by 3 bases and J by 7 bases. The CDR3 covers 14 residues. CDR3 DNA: TGTGCCAGCAGTGACCCGGGACAGGATCGAGAGCAGTACTTC. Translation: CASSDPGQDREQYF.

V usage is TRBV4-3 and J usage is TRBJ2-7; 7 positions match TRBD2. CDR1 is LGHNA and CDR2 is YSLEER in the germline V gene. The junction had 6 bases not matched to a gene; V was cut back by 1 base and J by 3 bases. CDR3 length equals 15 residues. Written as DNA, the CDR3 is TGCGCCAGCAGCCAAGCTTTGCGGGGGTACTACGAGCAGTACTTC. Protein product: CASSQALRGYYEQYF.

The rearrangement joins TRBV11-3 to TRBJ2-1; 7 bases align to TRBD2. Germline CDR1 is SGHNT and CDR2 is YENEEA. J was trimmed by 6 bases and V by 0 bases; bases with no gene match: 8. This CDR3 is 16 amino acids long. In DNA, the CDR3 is TGTGCCAGCAGCTTAGATGGACGGGAGGCGGGCAATGAGCAGTTCTTC. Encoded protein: CASSLDGREAGNEQFF. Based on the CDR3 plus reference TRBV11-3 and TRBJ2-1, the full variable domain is EAGVVQSPRYKIIEKKQPVAFWCNPISGHNTLYWYLQNLGQGPELLIRYENEEAVDDSQLPKDRFSAERLKGVDSTLKIQPAELGDSAVYLCASSLDGREAGNEQFFGPGTRLTVL.

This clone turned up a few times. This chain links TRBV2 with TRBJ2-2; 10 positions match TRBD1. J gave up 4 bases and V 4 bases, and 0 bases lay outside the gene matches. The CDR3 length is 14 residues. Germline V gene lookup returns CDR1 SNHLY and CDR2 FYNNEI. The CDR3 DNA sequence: TGTGCCAGCAGTGGGACAGGGGGCACCGGGGAGCTGTTTTTT. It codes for CASSGTGGTGELFF. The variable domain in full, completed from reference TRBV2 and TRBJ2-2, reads EPEVTQTPSHQVTQMGQEVILRCVPISNHLYFYWYRQILGQKVEFLVSFYNNEISEKSEIFDDQFSVERPDGSNFTLKIRSTKLEDSAMYFCASSGTGGTGELFFGEGSRLTVL.

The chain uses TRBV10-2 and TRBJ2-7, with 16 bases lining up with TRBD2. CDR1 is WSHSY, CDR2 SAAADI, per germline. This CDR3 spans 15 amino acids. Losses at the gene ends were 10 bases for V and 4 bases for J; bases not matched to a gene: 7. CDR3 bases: TGCGCCATAACCGGGACTAGCGGGAGGGGATACGAGCAGTACTTC. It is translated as CAITGTSGRGYEQYF.

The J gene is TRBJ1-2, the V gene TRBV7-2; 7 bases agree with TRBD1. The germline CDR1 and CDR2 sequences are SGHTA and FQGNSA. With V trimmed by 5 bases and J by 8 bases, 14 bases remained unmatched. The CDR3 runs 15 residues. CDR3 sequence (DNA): TGTGCCAGCAGCCCGAACCAGGGGGGGGAAACGGGCTACACCTTC. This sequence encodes CASSPNQGGETGYTF.

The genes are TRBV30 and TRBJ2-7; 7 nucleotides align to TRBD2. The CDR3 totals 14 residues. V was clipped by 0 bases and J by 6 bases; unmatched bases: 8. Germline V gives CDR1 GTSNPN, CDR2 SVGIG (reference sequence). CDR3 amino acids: CAWSVLAGASEQYF. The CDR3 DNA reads TGTGCCTGGAGTGTACTGGCGGGAGCCTCCGAGCAGTACTTC.